The clone carrying this TCR beta chain has ten or more counts. TCR beta CDR3 region amplification was performed from RNA transcripts. With the HTBI primer set, the TCR CDR3 went through a first round of RT-PCR. TCRdb independently ran MiXCR on the multiplex PCR reads; one entry per CDR3 protein. The sample has some 800,000 distinct CDR3 sequences, 38% seen once. These data originate in a study of T cells in Graves' hyperthyroidism and ophthalmopathy. Study background: It was at initial diagnosis, before any treatment, that peripheral blood was collected.

Between the trimmed V and J ends, which lost 6 bases and 5 bases, there was a span of 10 bases. This CDR3 has 12 residues. If no ophthalmopathy progression occurred within 18 months, Graves' hyperthyroidism was stable. In patients aged 18 to 65, hyperthyroidism was newly diagnosed, with duration under 2 months. A patient was excluded if there was uncontrolled infection, other autoimmune disease, pregnancy or lactation. The TCR was taken from a young man with Graves' hyperthyroidism. The gene calls are TRBV12-3 or TRBV12-4 and TRBJ1-1; no clear D. The source material was blood. CDR3 protein: CASRESGTEAFF. CDR3 bases: TGTGCCAGCAGGGAGTCCGGGACTGAAGCTTTCTTT.